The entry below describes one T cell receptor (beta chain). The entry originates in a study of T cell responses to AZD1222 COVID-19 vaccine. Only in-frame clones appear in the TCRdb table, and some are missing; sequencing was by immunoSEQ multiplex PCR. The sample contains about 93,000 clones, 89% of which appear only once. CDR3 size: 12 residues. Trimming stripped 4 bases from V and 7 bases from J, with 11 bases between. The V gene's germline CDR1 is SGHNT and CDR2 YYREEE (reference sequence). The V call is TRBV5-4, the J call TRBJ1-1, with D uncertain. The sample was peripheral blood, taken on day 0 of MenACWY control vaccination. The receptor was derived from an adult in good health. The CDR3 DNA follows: TGTGCCAGCAGCACCGAGTTAGGTGAAGCTTTCTTT. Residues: CASSTELGEAFF.